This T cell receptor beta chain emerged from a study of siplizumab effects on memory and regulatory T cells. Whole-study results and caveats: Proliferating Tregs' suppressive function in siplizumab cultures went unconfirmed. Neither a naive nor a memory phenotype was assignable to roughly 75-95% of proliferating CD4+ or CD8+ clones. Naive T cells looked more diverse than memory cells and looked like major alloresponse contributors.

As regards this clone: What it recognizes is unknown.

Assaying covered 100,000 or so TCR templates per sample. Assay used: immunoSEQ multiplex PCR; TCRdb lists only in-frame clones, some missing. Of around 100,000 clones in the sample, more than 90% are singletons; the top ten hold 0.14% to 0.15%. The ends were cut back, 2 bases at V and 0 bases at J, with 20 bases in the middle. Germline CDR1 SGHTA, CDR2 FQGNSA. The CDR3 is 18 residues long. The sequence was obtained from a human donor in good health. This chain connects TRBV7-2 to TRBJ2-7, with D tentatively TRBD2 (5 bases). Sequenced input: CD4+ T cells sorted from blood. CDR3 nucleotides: TGTGCCAGCAGCTTACGACATGCTAGCCAGTGGAGCTCCTACGAGCAGTACTTC. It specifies CASSLRHASQWSSYEQYF.